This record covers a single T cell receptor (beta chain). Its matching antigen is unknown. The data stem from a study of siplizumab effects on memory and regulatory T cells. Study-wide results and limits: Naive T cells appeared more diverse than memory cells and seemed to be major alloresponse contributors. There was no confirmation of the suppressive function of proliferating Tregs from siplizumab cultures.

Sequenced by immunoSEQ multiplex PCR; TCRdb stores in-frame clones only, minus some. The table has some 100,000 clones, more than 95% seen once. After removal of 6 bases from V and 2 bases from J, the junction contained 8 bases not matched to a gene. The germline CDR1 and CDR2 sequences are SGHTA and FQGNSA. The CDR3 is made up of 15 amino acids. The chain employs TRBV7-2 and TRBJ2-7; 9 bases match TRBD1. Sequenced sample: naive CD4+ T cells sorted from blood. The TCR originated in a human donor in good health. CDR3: CASRAGTGNPYEQYF. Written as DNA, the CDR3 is TGTGCCAGCAGAGCCGGGACAGGGAATCCCTACGAGCAGTACTTC. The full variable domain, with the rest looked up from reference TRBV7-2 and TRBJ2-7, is GAGVSQSPSNKVTEKGKDVELRCDPISGHTALYWYRQSLGQGLEFLIYFQGNSAPDKSGLPSDRFSAERTGGSVSTLTIQRTQQEDSAVYLCASRAGTGNPYEQYFGPGTRLTVT.